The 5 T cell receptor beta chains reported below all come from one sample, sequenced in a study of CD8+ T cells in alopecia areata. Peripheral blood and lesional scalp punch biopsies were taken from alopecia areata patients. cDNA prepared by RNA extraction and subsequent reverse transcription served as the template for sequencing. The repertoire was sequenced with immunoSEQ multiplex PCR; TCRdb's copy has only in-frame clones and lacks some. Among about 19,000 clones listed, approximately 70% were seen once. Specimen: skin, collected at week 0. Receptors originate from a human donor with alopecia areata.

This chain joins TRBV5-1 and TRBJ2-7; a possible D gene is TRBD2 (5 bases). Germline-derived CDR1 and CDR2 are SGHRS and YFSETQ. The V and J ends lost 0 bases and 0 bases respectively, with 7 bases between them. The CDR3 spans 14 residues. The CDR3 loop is CASSLVGSSYEQYF. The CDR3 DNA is TGCGCCAGCAGCTTGGTTGGGAGCTCCTACGAGCAGTACTTC.

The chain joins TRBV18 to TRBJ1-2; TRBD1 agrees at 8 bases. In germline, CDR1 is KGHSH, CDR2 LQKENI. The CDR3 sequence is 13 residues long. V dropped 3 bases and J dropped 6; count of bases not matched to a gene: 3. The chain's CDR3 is CASSPRTGHGYTF. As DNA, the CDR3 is TGTGCCAGCTCACCTCGGACAGGGCATGGCTACACCTTC.

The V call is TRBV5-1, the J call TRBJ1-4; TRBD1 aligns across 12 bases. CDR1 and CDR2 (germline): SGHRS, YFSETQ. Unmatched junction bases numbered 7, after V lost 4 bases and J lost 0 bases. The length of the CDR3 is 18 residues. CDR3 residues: CASSPGQGAYATNEKLFF. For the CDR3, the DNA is TGCGCCAGCAGCCCGGGACAGGGGGCTTACGCAACTAATGAAAAACTGTTTTTT.

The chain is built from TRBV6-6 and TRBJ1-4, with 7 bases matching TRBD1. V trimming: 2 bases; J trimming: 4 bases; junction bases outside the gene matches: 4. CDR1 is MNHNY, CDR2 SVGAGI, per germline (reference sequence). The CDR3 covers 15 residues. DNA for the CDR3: TGTGCCAGCAGTTACCCGACAGGGAATAATGAAAAACTGTTTTTT. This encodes CASSYPTGNNEKLFF.

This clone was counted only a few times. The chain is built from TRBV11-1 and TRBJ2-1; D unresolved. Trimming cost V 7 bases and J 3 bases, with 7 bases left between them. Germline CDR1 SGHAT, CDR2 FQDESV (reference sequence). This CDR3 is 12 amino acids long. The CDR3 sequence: CASTEDYNEQFF. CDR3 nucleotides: TGTGCCAGCACCGAGGACTACAATGAGCAGTTCTTC.